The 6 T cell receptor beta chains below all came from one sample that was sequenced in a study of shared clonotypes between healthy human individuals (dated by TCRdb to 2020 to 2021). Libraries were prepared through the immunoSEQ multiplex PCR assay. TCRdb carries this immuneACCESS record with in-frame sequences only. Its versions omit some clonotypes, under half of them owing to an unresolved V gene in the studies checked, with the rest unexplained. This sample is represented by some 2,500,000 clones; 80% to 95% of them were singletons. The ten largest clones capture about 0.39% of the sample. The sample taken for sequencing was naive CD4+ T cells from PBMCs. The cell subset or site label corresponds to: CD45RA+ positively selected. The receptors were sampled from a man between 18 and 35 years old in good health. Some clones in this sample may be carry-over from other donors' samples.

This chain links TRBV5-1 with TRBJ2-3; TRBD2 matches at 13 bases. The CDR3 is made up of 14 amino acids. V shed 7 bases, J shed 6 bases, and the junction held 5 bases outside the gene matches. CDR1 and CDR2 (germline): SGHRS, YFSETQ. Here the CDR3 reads CASRLAGGLDTQYF. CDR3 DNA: TGCGCCAGCCGACTAGCGGGAGGACTCGATACGCAGTATTTT.

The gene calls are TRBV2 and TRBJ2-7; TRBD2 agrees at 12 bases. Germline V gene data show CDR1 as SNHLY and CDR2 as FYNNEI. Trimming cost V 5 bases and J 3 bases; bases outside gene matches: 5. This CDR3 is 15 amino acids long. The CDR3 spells CASSRGTSGFYEQYF. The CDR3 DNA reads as TGTGCCAGCAGTAGGGGGACTAGCGGGTTCTACGAGCAGTACTTC.

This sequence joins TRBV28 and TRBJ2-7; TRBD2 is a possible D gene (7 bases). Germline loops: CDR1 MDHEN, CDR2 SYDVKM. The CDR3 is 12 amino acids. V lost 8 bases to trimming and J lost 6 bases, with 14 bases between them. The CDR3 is CASRSGEGEQYF. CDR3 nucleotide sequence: TGTGCCAGCCGATCAGGGGAGGGCGAGCAGTACTTC.

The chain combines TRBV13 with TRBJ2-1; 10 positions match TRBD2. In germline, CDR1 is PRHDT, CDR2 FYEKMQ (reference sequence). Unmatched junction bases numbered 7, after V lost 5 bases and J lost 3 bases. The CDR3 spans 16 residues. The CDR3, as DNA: TGTGCCAGCAGCAAACCTCGGACTAGCGGCTACAATGAGCAGTTCTTC. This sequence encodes CASSKPRTSGYNEQFF. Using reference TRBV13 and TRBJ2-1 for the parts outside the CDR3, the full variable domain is AAGVIQSPRHLIKEKRETATLKCYPIPRHDTVYWYQQGPGQDPQFLISFYEKMQSDKGSIPDRFSAQQFSDYHSELNMSSLELGDSALYFCASSKPRTSGYNEQFFGPGTRLTVL.

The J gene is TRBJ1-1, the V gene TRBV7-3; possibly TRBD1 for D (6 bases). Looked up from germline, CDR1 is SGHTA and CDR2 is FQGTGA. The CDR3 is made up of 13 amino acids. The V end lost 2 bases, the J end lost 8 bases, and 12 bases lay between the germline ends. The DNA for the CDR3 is TGTGCCAGCAGCTTACGGCAGGGGCACGAAGCTTTCTTT. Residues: CASSLRQGHEAFF. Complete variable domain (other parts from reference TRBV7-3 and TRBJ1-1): GAGVSQTPSNKVTEKGKYVELRCDPISGHTALYWYRQSLGQGPEFLIYFQGTGAADDSGLPNDRFFAVRPEGSVSTLKIQRTERGDSAVYLCASSLRQGHEAFFGQGTRLTVV.

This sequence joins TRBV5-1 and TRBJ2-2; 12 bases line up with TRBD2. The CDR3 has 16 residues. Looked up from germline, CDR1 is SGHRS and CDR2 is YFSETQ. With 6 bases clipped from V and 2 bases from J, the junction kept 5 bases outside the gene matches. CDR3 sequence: CASTPSGRANTGELFF. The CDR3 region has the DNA TGCGCCAGCACCCCTAGCGGGAGGGCCAACACCGGGGAGCTGTTTTTT. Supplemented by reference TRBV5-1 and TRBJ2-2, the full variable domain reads KAGVTQTPRYLIKTRGQQVTLSCSPISGHRSVSWYQQTPGQGLQFLFEYFSETQRNKGNFPGRFSGRQFSNSRSEMNVSTLELGDSALYLCASTPSGRANTGELFFGEGSRLTVL.